Following are 14 T cell receptor beta chains from one sample sequenced in a study of Graves' ophthalmopathy and Graves' hyperthyroidism listed by TCRdb under 2018. For sequencing, an Illumina HiSeq 2000 was employed. TCR beta CDR3 regions were amplified from RNA transcripts for repertoire sequencing. A first-round RT-PCR used HTBI primers with the Qiagen OneStep RT-PCR kit, followed by a second-round multiplex PCR, size selection and purification. The public sequencing data were trimmed at Q25 with fastp and processed into clonotypes with MiXCR by TCRdb, which kept only in-frame beta chains. CDR3 protein sequences are deduplicated, and each keeps its most common genes and DNA. Within this sample are about 150,000 distinct CDR3 sequences, with less than 45% of them counted one time only. Around 5.5% of the sample is in the top ten clones. The sequencing input was peripheral blood. All receptors derive from a woman between 40 and 50 years old with Graves' ophthalmopathy. Donor details come from another sample of the same person, matched by shared clones.

For the CDR3, the DNA is TGTGCCACCAGTGACAGAGTGGACGGAGAGCAGTACTTC. Translating it yields CATSDRVDGEQYF. The chain is built from TRBV24-1 and TRBJ2-7; no clear D gene. CDR1 KGHDR and CDR2 SFDVKD come from the germline V gene. V shed 4 bases and J shed 7 bases, with 13 bases lying between them. The CDR3 consists of 13 residues.

There are many counts of this clonotype. The chain couples TRBV7-9 to TRBJ1-4; D possibly corresponds to TRBD1 (5 bases). Trimming shortened V by 5 bases and J by 4 bases, and 8 bases separated the two germline ends. CDR3 length equals 13 residues. CDR1 is SEHNR and CDR2 is FQNEAQ in the germline V gene (reference sequence). CDR3 sequence reads: CASSATVNEKLFF. In DNA, the CDR3 is TGTGCCAGCAGCGCGACAGTTAATGAAAAACTGTTTTTT.

This clonotype was detected ten times or more. J is TRBJ2-5 and V is TRBV29-1; 7 bases align to TRBD1. V shed 7 bases and J 4 bases; nucleotides not matched to a gene: 6. The CDR3 loop spans 12 amino acids. Looked up from germline, CDR1 is SQVTM and CDR2 is ANQGSEA. This chain's CDR3 is CSERTGAETQYF. CDR3 DNA: TGCAGCGAGCGCACAGGGGCAGAGACCCAGTACTTC.

The chain carries TRBV29-1 and TRBJ2-7; the match to TRBD2 covers 7 bases. The CDR3 consists of 12 residues. J gave up 5 bases and V 4 bases, and 5 bases lay outside the gene matches. CDR1 SQVTM and CDR2 ANQGSEA come from the germline V gene. The CDR3 spells CSVVGGVDEQYF. In DNA form, the CDR3 reads TGCAGCGTTGTGGGAGGGGTTGACGAGCAGTACTTC.

This clonotype was detected many times. The chain recombines TRBV27 with TRBJ2-7, with D uncertain. CDR1 is MNHEY, CDR2 SMNVEV, per germline (reference sequence). The CDR3 is 13 amino acids. Trimming took off 5 bases at V and 3 bases at J, with 11 bases between the two ends. The CDR3 DNA sequence: TGTGCCAGCAGTGACCCTGGGCGCTACGAGCAGTACTTC. Protein product: CASSDPGRYEQYF.

This clonotype has at least ten counts. V is TRBV28 and J is TRBJ2-5; possibly TRBD2 for D (6 bases). Trimming cost V 7 bases and J 5 bases, with 20 bases left between them. The CDR3 contains 15 residues. CDR1 is MDHEN and CDR2 is SYDVKM in the germline V gene. The CDR3 DNA is TGTGCCAGCAAAATTAGCGGAATCCCGAGGGAGACCCAGTACTTC. It yields the protein CASKISGIPRETQYF.

This clonotype has ten or more counts. The rearrangement uses TRBV5-1 and TRBJ2-2, with D possibly being TRBD1 (6 bases). This CDR3 contains 15 residues. Trimming pared 4 bases from V and 1 base from J, leaving 11 bases between. The germline V gene encodes CDR1 SGHRS and CDR2 YFSETQ. The CDR3: CASSVDSLNTGELFF. The CDR3 DNA follows: TGCGCCAGCAGCGTGGACAGTTTGAACACCGGGGAGCTGTTTTTT.

This clonotype was counted at least ten times. The chain recombines TRBV12-3 or TRBV12-4 with TRBJ1-1; 9 nucleotides agree with TRBD1. V lost 8 bases and J lost 7; bases outside the gene matches: 8. This CDR3 contains 13 residues. In DNA, the CDR3 is TGTGCCAGCGACAGGGGGGAAAGTGGTGAAGCTTTCTTT. As protein: CASDRGESGEAFF.

The rearrangement uses TRBV6-1 and TRBJ1-1; D unresolved. Germline lookup yields CDR1 MNHNS and CDR2 SASEGT. Trimming took off 0 bases at V and 10 bases at J, with 9 bases between the two ends. The CDR3 has 12 residues. CDR3 sequence (DNA): TGTGCCAGCAGTGAAGCAAGCTTCGGAGCTTTCTTT. This gives the protein CASSEASFGAFF.

V gene TRBV7-8 combines with J gene TRBJ2-7; D is possibly TRBD2 (6 bases). Germline loops: CDR1 SGHVS, CDR2 FQNEAQ. CDR3 length: 14 residues. Trimming removed 6 bases from V and 5 bases from J, with 17 bases in between. The CDR3 DNA reads TGTGCCAGCAGTCAATACGCTAGCGTTAACGAGCAGTACTTC. Its protein product is CASSQYASVNEQYF.

The genes are TRBV6-5 and TRBJ2-5, with a possible D match to TRBD1 (7 bases). The CDR3 has 15 residues. V was cut by 4 bases and J by 1 base, with 13 bases left in between. Germline CDR1 MNHEY, CDR2 SVGAGI. CDR3 loop: CASSSGGFLQETQYF. The CDR3 region has the DNA TGTGCCAGCAGTTCAGGGGGGTTTCTCCAAGAGACCCAGTACTTC.

The V gene is TRBV12-3 or TRBV12-4, the J gene TRBJ1-1, with D uncertain. V lost 5 bases, J lost 2 bases, and 9 bases lay in between. CDR3 length: 13 residues. CDR3 sequence (DNA): TGTGCCAGCAGTAACAGAATAAACACTGAAGCTTTCTTT. Translation: CASSNRINTEAFF.

The chain combines TRBV2 with TRBJ2-5; a weak D match, TRBD1 (6 bases). TRBJ2-7 explains the end of the DNA better; the J call may be wrong. Germline assignment: CDR1 SNHLY and CDR2 FYNNEI. This CDR3 is 14 amino acids long. The CDR3 coding sequence is TGTGCCAGCAGCCCTTGGACAGCGGAGTACGAGCAGTACTTC. This translates into CASSPWTAEYEQYF.

This clonotype appeared many times. The genes are TRBV5-1 and TRBJ1-1; D remains ambiguous. Deletions cut 5 bases from V and 2 bases from J, with 13 bases between. CDR3 length: 14 residues. CDR1 is SGHRS and CDR2 is YFSETQ in the germline V gene. This chain's CDR3 is CASSIVGSNTEAFF. CDR3 bases: TGCGCCAGCAGTATCGTGGGGAGCAACACTGAAGCTTTCTTT.